These 15 T cell receptor beta chains were all obtained from the same sample, sequenced in a study of technical replicates of blood from several donors (dated by TCRdb to between 2016 and 2019). The library was built by means of the immunoSEQ multiplex PCR assay. The table was pulled from immuneACCESS by TCRdb, which kept in-frame rearrangements only. Such tables lose some clones; where checked, under half of the loss comes from unresolved V genes, and the rest has no known cause. This sample is represented by over 55,000 clones; roughly 96% of them were singletons. The top ten hold around 0.22% of the sample. Sequences were obtained from T cells isolated from PBMCs. Receptor source: a human donor in good health.

The V call is TRBV6-1, the J call TRBJ1-2; 7 bases are a match to TRBD1. This CDR3 comprises 15 residues. V was pared by 0 bases and J by 4 bases, with 5 bases of the junction left unmatched. CDR1 and CDR2 (germline): MNHNS, SASEGT. CDR3 sequence: CASSEARGQFYGYTF. DNA of the CDR3: TGTGCCAGCAGTGAAGCTAGGGGACAGTTCTATGGCTACACCTTC.

The chain carries TRBV10-3 and TRBJ2-2, with D maybe TRBD1 (5 bases). There are 17 residues in the CDR3. Deletions cut 6 bases from V and 0 bases from J, with 17 bases between. Germline assignment: CDR1 ENHRY and CDR2 SYGVKD. This CDR3 is CAISDWTRDPNTGELFF. The DNA for the CDR3 is TGTGCCATCAGCGACTGGACAAGAGATCCGAACACCGGGGAGCTGTTTTTT.

V usage is TRBV6-5 and J usage is TRBJ2-1, with D unclear. The V gene lost 5 bases and the J gene lost 6 bases, with 5 bases spanning the gap. Germline V lookup: CDR1 MNHEY, CDR2 SVGAGI. The CDR3 length is 11 residues. The CDR3: CASSDTNEQFF. CDR3 bases: TGTGCCAGCAGTGACACCAATGAGCAGTTCTTC.

This chain joins TRBV5-6 and TRBJ1-2; D is ambiguous. In germline, CDR1 is SGHDT, CDR2 YYEEEE. This CDR3 comprises 15 residues. V lost 4 bases to trimming and J lost 2 bases, with 15 bases between them. CDR3 amino acids: CASSLEPLRNYGYTF. Here the CDR3 DNA reads TGTGCCAGCAGCCTCGAGCCCCTTCGAAACTATGGCTACACCTTC.

The chain employs TRBV5-6 and TRBJ2-5; 7 nucleotides agree with TRBD2. V shed 6 bases and J 7 bases; nucleotides not matched to a gene: 12. Germline CDR1 reads SGHDT; CDR2 reads YYEEEE. The CDR3 is made up of 14 amino acids. CDR3 sequence: CASTIRREWGTQYF. The CDR3 bases are TGTGCCAGCACCATCCGGCGGGAGTGGGGGACCCAGTACTTC.

The V call is TRBV6-5, the J call TRBJ1-1; D might be TRBD1 (5 bases). The V end lost 9 bases, the J end lost 0 bases, and 11 bases lay between the germline ends. Germline CDR1 reads MNHEY; CDR2 reads SVGAGI. The CDR3 covers 13 residues. CDR3: CASQGNLNTEAFF. CDR3 DNA: TGTGCCAGTCAGGGCAACCTGAACACTGAAGCTTTCTTT.

The sample holds one count of this clone. The CDR3 loop reads CASSPLYNTEAFF. The CDR3 coding sequence is TGTGCCAGCAGCCCCCTCTACAACACTGAAGCTTTCTTT. This rearrangement joins TRBV7-9 to TRBJ1-1, with D uncertain. This CDR3 region has 13 residues. Germline V gene lookup returns CDR1 SEHNR and CDR2 FQNEAQ (reference sequence). Trimming removed 5 bases from V and 2 bases from J, with 9 bases in between.

Concerning this clone itself: Mismatch with germline at one junction end may stem from a read error. The CDR3 loop is CASSLDEVTGGSYGYTF. DNA of the CDR3: TGTGCCAGTAGCTTAGATGAAGTGACAGGGGGATCATATGGCTACACCTTC. V gene TRBV11-2 combines with J gene TRBJ1-2; the match to TRBD1 covers 9 bases. The CDR3 has 17 amino acids. Germline CDR1 reads SGHAT; CDR2 reads FQNNGV.

J is TRBJ1-1 and V is TRBV10-3; the D gene is possibly TRBD1 (6 bases). The CDR3 spans 14 residues. CDR1 and CDR2 from the germline V gene are ENHRY and SYGVKD. V lost 6 bases and J lost 2, with 13 bases in between. This CDR3 reads CAIRTTGVNTEAFF. DNA of the CDR3: TGTGCCATCAGAACGACAGGCGTAAACACTGAAGCTTTCTTT.

The chain recombines TRBV5-1 with TRBJ1-1; TRBD1 aligns across 8 bases. The germline V gene has CDR1 SGHRS and CDR2 YFSETQ. CDR3 length: 14 residues. The ends lost 4 bases at V and 1 base at J; junction bases unmatched: 3. CDR3 protein: CASSRDRWNTEAFF. In nucleotides, the CDR3 is TGCGCCAGCAGCAGGGACAGGTGGAACACTGAAGCTTTCTTT.

For the CDR3, the DNA is TGTGCCAGCAGTCCTAGGGCATTAGGGAGCTACGAGCAGTACTTC. This encodes CASSPRALGSYEQYF. V and J are TRBV9 and TRBJ2-7, with D maybe TRBD2 (5 bases). The CDR3 has 15 residues. V dropped 5 bases and J dropped 3 bases, with 18 bases sitting between them. Germline lookup yields CDR1 SGDLS and CDR2 YYNGEE.

The chain employs TRBV5-1 and TRBJ2-5; 11 bases are a match to TRBD2. Trimming took 4 bases from V and 2 from J; bases not matched to a gene: 4. CDR1 and CDR2 from the germline V gene are SGHRS and YFSETQ. This CDR3 has 15 residues. The CDR3 region is CASSRGLAVQETQYF. The CDR3 DNA reads as TGCGCCAGCAGCAGGGGACTAGCGGTACAAGAGACCCAGTACTTC.

This clone was seen once. DNA of the CDR3: TGTGCCAGCAGTTCGACAGGGGGAGGCAATGAGCAGTTCTTC. This translates into CASSSTGGGNEQFF. The J gene is TRBJ2-1, the V gene TRBV6-5; 9 bases agree with TRBD1. The V segment lost 4 bases and the J segment 6 bases; nucleotides outside the gene matches: 4. CDR3 length equals 14 residues. Germline V gene data show CDR1 as MNHEY and CDR2 as SVGAGI.

This clone was recorded once. V is TRBV5-6 and J is TRBJ1-5, with TRBD1 identical over 8 bases. CDR1 is SGHDT and CDR2 is YYEEEE in the germline V gene. This CDR3 comprises 15 residues. V was pared by 2 bases and J by 6 bases, with 7 bases of the junction left unmatched. The CDR3 DNA reads TGTGCCAGCAGCTTTGGGTGGCAGGGGGCTCAGCCCCAGCATTTT. Residues: CASSFGWQGAQPQHF. Full variable domain (missing parts from reference TRBV5-6 and TRBJ1-5): DAGVTQSPTHLIKTRGQQVTLRCSPKSGHDTVSWYQQALGQGPQFIFQYYEEEERQRGNFPDRFSGHQFPNYSSELNVNALLLGDSALYLCASSFGWQGAQPQHFGDGTRLSIL.

J is TRBJ1-1 and V is TRBV6-1, with D uncertain. CDR1 and CDR2 (germline): MNHNS, SASEGT. The CDR3 covers 13 residues. Trimming stripped 2 bases from V and 8 bases from J, with 12 bases between. The CDR3 protein is CASSEIISLEAFF. As DNA, the CDR3 is TGTGCCAGCAGTGAAATAATTTCGTTAGAAGCTTTCTTT.